This T cell receptor (beta chain) was obtained from a study of blood T cells in healthy people across ages. Study-wide results and limits: Comparison with aged donors showed that long-lived donors had more naive CD4+ cells and higher diversity.

On this clonotype: Antigen unknown.

Per the germline V gene, CDR1 is WNHNN and CDR2 is SYGVQD (reference sequence). The CDR3 covers 16 residues. V dropped 3 bases and J dropped 2 bases, with 13 bases sitting between them. Through a sample-barcoded 5' primer and a J-beta primer mix, a second PCR was run for about 6 to 11 cycles. TCRdb redid the calling of the 5' RACE reads with MiXCR, one entry per CDR3 protein. The data hold some 1.5 million distinct CDR3 sequences, with under 30% observed a single time. This chain joins TRBV10-1 and TRBJ2-2; D ambiguous. The receptor's source is a young woman in good health. Sequences were obtained from blood. CDR3: CASSDSKWRNTGELFF. For the CDR3, the DNA is TGCGCCAGCAGTGACTCGAAGTGGCGCAACACCGGGGAGCTGTTTTTT.